This paragraph reports one T cell receptor (beta chain). This entry comes from a study of cytomegalovirus exposure and HLA in healthy donors. Generated by immunoSEQ multiplex PCR, the TCRdb table keeps only in-frame clones and is missing some. The sample consists of roughly 82,000 clones, approximately 93% of them appearing once. The CDR3 has 12 residues. Trimming removed 8 bases from V and 2 bases from J; junction bases left unmatched: 3. Germline CDR1 MRHNA, CDR2 SNTAGT. The sequence was collected from a young man in good health and CMV-seronegative. The J gene is TRBJ2-7, the V gene TRBV6-4; 7 bases are shared with TRBD1. The material sequenced was PBMCs. The chain's CDR3 is CASGDRPYEQYF. The CDR3 DNA follows: TGTGCCAGCGGGGACAGACCCTACGAGCAGTACTTC.